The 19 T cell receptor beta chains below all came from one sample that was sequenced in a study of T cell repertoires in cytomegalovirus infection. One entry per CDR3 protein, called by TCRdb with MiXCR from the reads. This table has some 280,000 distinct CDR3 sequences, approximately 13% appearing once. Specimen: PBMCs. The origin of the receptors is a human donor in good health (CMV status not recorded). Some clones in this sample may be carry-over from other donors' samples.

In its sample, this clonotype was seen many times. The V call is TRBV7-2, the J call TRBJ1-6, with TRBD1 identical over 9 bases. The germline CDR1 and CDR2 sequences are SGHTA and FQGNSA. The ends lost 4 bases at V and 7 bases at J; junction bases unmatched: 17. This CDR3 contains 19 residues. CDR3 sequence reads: CASSSRPGTGTAGNSPLHF. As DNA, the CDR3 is TGTGCCAGCAGCTCCCGTCCCGGGACAGGGACTGCCGGCAATTCACCCCTCCACTTT.

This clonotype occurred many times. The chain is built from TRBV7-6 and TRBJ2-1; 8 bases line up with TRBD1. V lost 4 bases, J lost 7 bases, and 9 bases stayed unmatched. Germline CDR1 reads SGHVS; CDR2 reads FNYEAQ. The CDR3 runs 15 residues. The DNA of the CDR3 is TGTGCCAGCAGCTCGAGGACAGGGCTAGGGAATGAGCAGTTCTTC. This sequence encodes CASSSRTGLGNEQFF.

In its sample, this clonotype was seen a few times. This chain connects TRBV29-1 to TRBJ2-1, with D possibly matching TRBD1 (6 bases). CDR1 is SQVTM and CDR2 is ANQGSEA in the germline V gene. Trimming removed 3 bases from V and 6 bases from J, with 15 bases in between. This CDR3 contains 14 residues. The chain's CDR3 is CSVEGALSGNEQFF. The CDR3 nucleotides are TGCAGCGTTGAGGGGGCACTTTCGGGCAATGAGCAGTTCTTC.

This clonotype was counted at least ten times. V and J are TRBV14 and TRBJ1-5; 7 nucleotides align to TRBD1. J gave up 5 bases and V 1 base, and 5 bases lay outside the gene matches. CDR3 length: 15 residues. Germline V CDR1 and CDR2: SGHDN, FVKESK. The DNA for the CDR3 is TGTGCCAGCAGCCAAGGTCTAGGGGGCGATCAGCCCCAGCATTTT. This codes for CASSQGLGGDQPQHF.

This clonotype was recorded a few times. The CDR3 region is CSGILPSSGANVLTF. The CDR3 nucleotides are TGCAGTGGGATCCTGCCCTCCTCTGGGGCCAACGTCCTGACTTTC. V usage is TRBV20-1 and J usage is TRBJ2-6; D is uncertain. The CDR3 runs to 15 residues. Trimming removed 7 bases from V and 0 bases from J, with 13 bases in between. Germline CDR1 is DFQATT and CDR2 is SNEGSKA (reference sequence).

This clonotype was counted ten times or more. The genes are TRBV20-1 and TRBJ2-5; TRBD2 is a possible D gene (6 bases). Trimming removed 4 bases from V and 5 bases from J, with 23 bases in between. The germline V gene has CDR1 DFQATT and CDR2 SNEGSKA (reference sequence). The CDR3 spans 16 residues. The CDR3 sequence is CSAIPTSSGGRETQYF. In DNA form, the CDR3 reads TGCAGTGCTATTCCCACTAGCTCCGGGGGAAGGGAGACCCAGTACTTC.

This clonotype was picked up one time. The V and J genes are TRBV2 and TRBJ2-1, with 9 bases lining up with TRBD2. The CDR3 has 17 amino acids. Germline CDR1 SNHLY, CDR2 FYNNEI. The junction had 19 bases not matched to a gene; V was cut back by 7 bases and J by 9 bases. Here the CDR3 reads CASTTSLLAGRISEQFF. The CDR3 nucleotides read TGTGCCAGCACCACCTCCCTCCTAGCGGGAAGAATTAGTGAGCAGTTCTTC.

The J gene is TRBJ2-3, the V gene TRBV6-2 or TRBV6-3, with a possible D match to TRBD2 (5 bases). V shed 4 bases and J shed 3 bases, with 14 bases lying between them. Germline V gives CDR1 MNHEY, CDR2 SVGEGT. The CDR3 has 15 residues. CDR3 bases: TGTGCCAGCAGTTTCTTGGCCGAGGGAACAGATACGCAGTATTTT. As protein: CASSFLAEGTDTQYF.

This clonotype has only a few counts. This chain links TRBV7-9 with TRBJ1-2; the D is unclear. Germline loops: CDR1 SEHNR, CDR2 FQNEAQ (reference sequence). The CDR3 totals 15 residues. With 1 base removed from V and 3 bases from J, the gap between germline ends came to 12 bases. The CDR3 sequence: CASSLVRPDDYGYTF. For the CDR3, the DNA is TGTGCCAGCAGCTTAGTTAGGCCAGACGACTATGGCTACACCTTC. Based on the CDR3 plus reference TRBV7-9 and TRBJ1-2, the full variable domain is DTGVSQNPRHKITKRGQNVTFRCDPISEHNRLYWYRQTLGQGPEFLTYFQNEAQLEKSRLLSDRFSAERPKGSFSTLEIQRTEQGDSAMYLCASSLVRPDDYGYTFGSGTRLTVV.

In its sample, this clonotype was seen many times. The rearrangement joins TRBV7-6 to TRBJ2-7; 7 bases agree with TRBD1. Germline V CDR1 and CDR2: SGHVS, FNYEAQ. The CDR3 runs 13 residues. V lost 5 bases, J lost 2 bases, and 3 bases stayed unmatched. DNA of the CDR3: TGTGCCAGCAGCCTAGGGACAGCCTACGAGCAGTACTTC. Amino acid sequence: CASSLGTAYEQYF.

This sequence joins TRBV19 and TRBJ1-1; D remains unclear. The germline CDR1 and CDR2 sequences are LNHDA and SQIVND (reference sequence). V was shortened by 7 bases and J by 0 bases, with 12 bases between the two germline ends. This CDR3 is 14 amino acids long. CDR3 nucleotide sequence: TGTGCCAGTACCCTTCTGGGGATGAACACTGAAGCTTTCTTT. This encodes CASTLLGMNTEAFF. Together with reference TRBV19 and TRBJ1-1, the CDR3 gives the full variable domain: DGGITQSPKYLFRKEGQNVTLSCEQNLNHDAMYWYRQDPGQGLRLIYYSQIVNDFQKGDIAEGYSVSREKKESFPLTVTSAQKNPTAFYLCASTLLGMNTEAFFGQGTRLTVV.

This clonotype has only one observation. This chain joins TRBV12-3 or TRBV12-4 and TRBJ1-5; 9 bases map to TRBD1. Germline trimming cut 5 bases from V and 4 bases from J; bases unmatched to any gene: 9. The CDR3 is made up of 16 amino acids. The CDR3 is CASSLAAGTGNQPQHF. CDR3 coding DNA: TGTGCCAGCAGTCTGGCCGCCGGGACAGGGAATCAGCCCCAGCATTTT.

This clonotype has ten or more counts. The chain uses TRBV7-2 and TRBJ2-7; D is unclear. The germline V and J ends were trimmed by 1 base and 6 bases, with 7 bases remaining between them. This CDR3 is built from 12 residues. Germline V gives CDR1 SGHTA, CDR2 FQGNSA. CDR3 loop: CASSLVIFEQYF. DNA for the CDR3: TGTGCCAGCAGCTTAGTAATTTTCGAGCAGTACTTC.

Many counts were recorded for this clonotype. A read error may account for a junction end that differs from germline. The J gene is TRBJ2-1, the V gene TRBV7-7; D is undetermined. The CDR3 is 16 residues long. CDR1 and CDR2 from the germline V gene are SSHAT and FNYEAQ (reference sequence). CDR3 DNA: TGTGCTAGCAGCTTAGTAGGCGGTAGCTCCTACAATGAGCAGTTCTTC. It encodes CASSLVGGSSYNEQFF.

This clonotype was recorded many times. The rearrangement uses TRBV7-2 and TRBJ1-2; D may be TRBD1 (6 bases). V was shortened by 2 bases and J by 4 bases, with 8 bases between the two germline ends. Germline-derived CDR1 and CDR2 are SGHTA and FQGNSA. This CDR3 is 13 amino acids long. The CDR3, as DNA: TGTGCCAGCAGCTTAAGGACAGTCTATGGCTACACCTTC. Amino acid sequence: CASSLRTVYGYTF.

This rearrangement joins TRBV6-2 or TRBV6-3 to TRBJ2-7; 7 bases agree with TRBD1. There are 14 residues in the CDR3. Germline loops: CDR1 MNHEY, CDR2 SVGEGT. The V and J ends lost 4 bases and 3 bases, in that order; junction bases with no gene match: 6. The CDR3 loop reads CASSSGTEVYEQYF. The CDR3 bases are TGTGCCAGCAGTTCCGGGACAGAAGTCTACGAGCAGTACTTC.

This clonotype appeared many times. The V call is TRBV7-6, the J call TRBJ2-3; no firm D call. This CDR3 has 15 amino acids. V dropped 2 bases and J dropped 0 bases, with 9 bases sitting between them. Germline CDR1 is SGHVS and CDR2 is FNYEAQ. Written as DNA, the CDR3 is TGTGCCAGCAGCTTATGGACCGGTAGCACAGATACGCAGTATTTT. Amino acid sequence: CASSLWTGSTDTQYF. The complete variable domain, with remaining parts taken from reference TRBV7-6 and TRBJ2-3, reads GAGVSQSPRYKVTKRGQDVALRCDPISGHVSLYWYRQALGQGPEFLTYFNYEAQQDKSGLPNDRFSAERPEGSISTLTIQRTEQRDSAMYRCASSLWTGSTDTQYFGPGTRLTVL.

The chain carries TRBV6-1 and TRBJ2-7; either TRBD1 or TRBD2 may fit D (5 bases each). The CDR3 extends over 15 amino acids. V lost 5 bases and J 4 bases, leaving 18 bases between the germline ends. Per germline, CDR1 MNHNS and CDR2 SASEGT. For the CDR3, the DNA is TGTGCCAGCAGTTTCTTCCCCGGGGCTGGGTACGAGCAGTACTTC. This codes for CASSFFPGAGYEQYF.

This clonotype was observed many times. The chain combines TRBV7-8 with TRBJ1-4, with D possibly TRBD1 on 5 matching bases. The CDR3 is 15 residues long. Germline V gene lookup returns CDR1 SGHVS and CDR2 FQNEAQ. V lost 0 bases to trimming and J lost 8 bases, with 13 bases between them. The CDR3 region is CASSLAHRRKEKLFF. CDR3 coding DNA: TGTGCCAGCAGCTTAGCGCACAGGAGGAAGGAAAAACTGTTTTTT.